This TCR beta chain was found in a study of blood T cell repertoires in COVID-19. About the research overall: COVID-19 samples from acute and convalescent phases originated in the United States, Italy and Spain. T cells, B-cell-depleted T cells, or PBMCs supplied cDNA or gDNA.

CDR1 is SGHDN, CDR2 FVKESK, per germline. The CDR3 is 14 residues long. V lost 4 bases and J lost 5, with 14 bases in between. Authors' analysis steps: Quantification of nucleated cells was approximated via reference gene primer amplification. The method was immunoSEQ multiplex PCR; TCRdb's version includes in-frame clones alone and lacks a portion of them. V and J calls and clone size are as listed in that table; D and trimming were resolved from the DNA. The sample lists under 250,000 clones, 84% occurring once. The chain combines TRBV14 with TRBJ1-2; perhaps TRBD1 as D (6 bases). The sequence was obtained from a man aged 45-60 years with acute or convalescent COVID-19. The sample comprised peripheral blood. CDR3 residues: CASSRGQKMYGYTF. Written as DNA, the CDR3 is TGTGCCAGCAGCCGGGGACAAAAAATGTATGGCTACACCTTC.